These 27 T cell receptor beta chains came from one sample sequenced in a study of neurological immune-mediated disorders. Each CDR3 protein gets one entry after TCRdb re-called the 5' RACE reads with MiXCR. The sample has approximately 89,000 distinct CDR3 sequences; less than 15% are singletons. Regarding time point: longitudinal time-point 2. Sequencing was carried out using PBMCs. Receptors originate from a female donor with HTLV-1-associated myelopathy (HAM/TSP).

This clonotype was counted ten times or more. The CDR3 bases are TGTGCCAGCAGTCGGGACAGATTTAACTATGGCTACACCTTC. Protein sequence: CASSRDRFNYGYTF. This chain connects TRBV6-5 to TRBJ1-2; TRBD1 aligns across 7 bases. CDR1 is MNHEY and CDR2 is SVGAGI in the germline V gene. V shed 5 bases, J shed 1 base, and the junction held 4 bases outside the gene matches. The CDR3 spans 14 residues.

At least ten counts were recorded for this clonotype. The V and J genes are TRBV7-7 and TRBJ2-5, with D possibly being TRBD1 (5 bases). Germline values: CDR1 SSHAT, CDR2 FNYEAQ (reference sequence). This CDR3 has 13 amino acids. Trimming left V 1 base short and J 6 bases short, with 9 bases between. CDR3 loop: CASSLGGRQTQYF. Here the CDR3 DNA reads TGTGCCAGCAGCTTAGGGGGCAGGCAGACCCAGTACTTC.

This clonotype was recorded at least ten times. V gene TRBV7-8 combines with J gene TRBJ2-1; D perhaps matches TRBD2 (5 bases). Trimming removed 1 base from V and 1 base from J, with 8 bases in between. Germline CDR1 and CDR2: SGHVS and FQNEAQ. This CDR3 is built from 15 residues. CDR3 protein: CASSLVEGSYNEQFF. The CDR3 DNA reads TGTGCCAGCAGCTTAGTTGAGGGTTCCTACAATGAGCAGTTCTTC.

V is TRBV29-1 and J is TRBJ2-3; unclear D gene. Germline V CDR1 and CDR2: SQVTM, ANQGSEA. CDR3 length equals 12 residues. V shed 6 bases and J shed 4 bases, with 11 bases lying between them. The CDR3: CSVGNRADTQYF. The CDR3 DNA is TGCAGCGTAGGGAATCGGGCAGATACGCAGTATTTT.

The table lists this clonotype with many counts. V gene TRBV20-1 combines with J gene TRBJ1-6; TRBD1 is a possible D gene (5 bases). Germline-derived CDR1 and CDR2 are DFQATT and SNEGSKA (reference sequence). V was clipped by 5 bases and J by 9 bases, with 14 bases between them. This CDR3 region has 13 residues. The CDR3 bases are TGCAGTGCTCTGTTGACCGGGGGTTCACCCCTCCACTTT. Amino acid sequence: CSALLTGGSPLHF.

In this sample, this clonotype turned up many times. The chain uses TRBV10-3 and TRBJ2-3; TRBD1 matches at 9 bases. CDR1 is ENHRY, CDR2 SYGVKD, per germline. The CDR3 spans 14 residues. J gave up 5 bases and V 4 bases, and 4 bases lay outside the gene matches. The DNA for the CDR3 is TGTGCCATCAGTGGGACAGGGGCGAAAGATACGCAGTATTTT. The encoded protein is CAISGTGAKDTQYF.

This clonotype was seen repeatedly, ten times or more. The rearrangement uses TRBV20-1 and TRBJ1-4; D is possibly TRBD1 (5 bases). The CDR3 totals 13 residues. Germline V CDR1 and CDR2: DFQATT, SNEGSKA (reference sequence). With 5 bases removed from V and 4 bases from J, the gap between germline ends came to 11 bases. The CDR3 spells CSAGTLSNEKLFF. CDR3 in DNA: TGCAGTGCTGGGACGCTGAGTAATGAAAAACTGTTTTTT.

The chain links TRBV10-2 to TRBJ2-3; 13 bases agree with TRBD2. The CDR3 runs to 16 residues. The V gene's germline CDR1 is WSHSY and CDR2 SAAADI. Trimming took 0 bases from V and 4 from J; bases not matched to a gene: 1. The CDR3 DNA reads TGCGCCAGCAGTGAGTCCGGACTAGCGGGGGCAGATACGCAGTATTTT. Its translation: CASSESGLAGADTQYF.

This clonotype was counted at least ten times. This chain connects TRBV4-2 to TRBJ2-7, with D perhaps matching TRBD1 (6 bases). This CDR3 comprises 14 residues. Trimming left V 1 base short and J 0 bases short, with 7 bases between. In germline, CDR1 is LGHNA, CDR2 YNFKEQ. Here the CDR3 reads CASSQGGPSYEQYF. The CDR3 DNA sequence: TGTGCCAGCAGCCAAGGGGGGCCCTCCTACGAGCAGTACTTC.

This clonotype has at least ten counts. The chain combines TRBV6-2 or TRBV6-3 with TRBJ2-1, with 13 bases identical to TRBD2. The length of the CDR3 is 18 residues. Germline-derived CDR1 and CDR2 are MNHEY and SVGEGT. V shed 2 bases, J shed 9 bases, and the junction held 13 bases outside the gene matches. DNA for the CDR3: TGTGCCAGCAGTTACGGTCGACTAGCGGGGGGCCACACAAGTGAGCAGTTCTTC. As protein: CASSYGRLAGGHTSEQFF.

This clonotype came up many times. The CDR3 is CASSEDVGGYNQPQHF. Written as DNA, the CDR3 is TGTGCCAGCAGTGAAGATGTAGGGGGCTATAATCAGCCCCAGCATTTT. V and J are TRBV6-1 and TRBJ1-5, with 7 bases identical to TRBD1. Trimming removed 1 base from V and 4 bases from J; junction bases left unmatched: 7. Germline values: CDR1 MNHNS, CDR2 SASEGT. The CDR3 is 16 amino acids.

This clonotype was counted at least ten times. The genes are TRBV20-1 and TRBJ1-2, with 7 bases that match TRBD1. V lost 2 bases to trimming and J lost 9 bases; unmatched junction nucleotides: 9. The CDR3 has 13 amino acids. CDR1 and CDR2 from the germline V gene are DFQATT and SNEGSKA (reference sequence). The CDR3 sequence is CSARRGQPGSYTF. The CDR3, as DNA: TGCAGTGCTAGAAGGGGACAGCCGGGTAGCTACACCTTC.

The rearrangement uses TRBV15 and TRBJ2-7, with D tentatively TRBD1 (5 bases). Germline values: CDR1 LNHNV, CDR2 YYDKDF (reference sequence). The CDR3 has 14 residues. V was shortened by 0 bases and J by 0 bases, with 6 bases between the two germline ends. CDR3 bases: TGTGCCACCAGCAGAGAACAGGACTCCTACGAGCAGTACTTC. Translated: CATSREQDSYEQYF.

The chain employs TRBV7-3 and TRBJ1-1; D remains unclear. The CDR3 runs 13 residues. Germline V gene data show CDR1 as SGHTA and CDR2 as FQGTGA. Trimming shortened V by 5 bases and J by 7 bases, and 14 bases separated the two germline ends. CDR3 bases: TGTGCCAGCAGCCCAGAGGACGGAATTGAAGCTTTCTTT. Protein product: CASSPEDGIEAFF.

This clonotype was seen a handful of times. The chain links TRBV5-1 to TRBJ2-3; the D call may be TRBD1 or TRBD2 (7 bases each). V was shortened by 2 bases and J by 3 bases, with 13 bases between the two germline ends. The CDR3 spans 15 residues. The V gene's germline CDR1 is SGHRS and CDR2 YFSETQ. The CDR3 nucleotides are TGCGCCAGCAGCTTCGGCCAGGGGGGGACAGATACGCAGTATTTT. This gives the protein CASSFGQGGTDTQYF.

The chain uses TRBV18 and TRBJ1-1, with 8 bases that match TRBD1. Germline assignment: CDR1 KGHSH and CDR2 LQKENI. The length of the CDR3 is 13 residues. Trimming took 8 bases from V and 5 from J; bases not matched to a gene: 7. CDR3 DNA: TGTGCCAGCGCGCAGGGGGCGATGACTGAAGCTTTCTTT. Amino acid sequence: CASAQGAMTEAFF.

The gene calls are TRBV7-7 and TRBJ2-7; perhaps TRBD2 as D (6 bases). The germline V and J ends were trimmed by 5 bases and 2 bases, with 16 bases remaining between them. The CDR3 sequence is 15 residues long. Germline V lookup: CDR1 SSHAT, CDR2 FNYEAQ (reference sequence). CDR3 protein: CASSLGDSGAYEQYF. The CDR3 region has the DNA TGTGCCAGCAGCCTCGGGGACTCAGGCGCCTACGAGCAGTACTTC. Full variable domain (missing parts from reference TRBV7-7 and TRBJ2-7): GAGVSQSPRYKVTKRGQDVTLRCDPISSHATLYWYQQALGQGPEFLTYFNYEAQPDKSGLPSDRFSAERPEGSISTLTIQRTEQRDSAMYRCASSLGDSGAYEQYFGPGTRLTVT.

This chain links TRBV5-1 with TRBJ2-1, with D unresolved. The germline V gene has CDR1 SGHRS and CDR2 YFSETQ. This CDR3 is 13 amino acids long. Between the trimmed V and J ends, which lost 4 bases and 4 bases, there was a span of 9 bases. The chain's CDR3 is CASSQSQYNEQFF. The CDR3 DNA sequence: TGCGCCAGCAGCCAATCGCAGTACAATGAGCAGTTCTTC.

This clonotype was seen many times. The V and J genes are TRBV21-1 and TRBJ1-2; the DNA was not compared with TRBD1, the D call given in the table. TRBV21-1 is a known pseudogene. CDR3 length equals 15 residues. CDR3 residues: CASSKGGRGLYGYTF. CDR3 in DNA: TGTGCCAGCAGCAAAGGTGGCAGGGGGCTCTATGGCTACACCTTC.

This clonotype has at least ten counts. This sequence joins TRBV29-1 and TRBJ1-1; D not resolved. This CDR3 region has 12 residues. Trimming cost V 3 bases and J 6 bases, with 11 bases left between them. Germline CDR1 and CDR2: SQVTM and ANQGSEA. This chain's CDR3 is CSVDPPGAEAFF. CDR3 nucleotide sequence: TGCAGCGTTGATCCTCCGGGAGCTGAAGCTTTCTTT.

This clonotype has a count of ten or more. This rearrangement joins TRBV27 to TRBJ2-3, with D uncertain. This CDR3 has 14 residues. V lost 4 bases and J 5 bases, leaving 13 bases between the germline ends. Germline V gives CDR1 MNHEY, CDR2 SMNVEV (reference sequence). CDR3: CASSSRNQQDTQYF. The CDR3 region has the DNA TGTGCCAGCAGTTCGCGGAATCAGCAAGATACGCAGTATTTT.

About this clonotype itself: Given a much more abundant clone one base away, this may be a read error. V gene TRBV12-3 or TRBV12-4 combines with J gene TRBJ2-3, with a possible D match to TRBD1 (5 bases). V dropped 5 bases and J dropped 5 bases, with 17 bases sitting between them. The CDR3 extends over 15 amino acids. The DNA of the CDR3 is TGTGCCAGCAGTCTAAGGGTGGGCAGGGTAGATACGCAGTATTTT. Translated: CASSLRVGRVDTQYF.

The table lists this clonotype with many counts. CDR3 sequence (DNA): TGTGCCAGCAGCGCCCAGGGAGGCAGGGCGGCCACCGGGGAGCTGTTTTTT. Protein: CASSAQGGRAATGELFF. This chain uses TRBV7-3 with TRBJ2-2, with TRBD2 as a possible D gene (6 bases). The V end was cut by 5 bases, the J end by 4 bases, with 20 bases between. The CDR3 is 17 residues long. Germline V CDR1 and CDR2: SGHTA, FQGTGA.

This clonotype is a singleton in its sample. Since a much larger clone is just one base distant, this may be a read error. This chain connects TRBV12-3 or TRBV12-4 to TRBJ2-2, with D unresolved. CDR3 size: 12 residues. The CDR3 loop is CATSSGGGELFF. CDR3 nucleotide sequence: TGTGCCACCAGTTCGGGTGGCGGGGAGCTGTTTTTT.

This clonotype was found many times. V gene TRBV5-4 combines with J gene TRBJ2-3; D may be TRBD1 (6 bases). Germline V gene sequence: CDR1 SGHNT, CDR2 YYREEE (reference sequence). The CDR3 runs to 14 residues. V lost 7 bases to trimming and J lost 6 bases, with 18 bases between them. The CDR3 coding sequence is TGTGCCAGCTTTTCGAGACATCAGGGGGATACGCAGTATTTT. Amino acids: CASFSRHQGDTQYF. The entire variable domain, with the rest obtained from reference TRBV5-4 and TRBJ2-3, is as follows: ETGVTQSPTHLIKTRGQQVTLRCSSQSGHNTVSWYQQALGQGPQFIFQYYREEENGRGNFPPRFSGLQFPNYSSELNVNALELDDSALYLCASFSRHQGDTQYFGPGTRLTVL.

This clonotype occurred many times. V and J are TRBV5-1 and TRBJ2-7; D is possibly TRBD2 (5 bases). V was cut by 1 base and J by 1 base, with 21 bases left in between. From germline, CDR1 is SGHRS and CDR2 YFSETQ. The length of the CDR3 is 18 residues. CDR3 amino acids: CASSLKPHQEGRSYEQYF. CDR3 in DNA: TGCGCCAGCAGCTTGAAACCTCATCAAGAGGGTAGGTCCTACGAGCAGTACTTC. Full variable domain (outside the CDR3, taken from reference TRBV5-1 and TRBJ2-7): KAGVTQTPRYLIKTRGQQVTLSCSPISGHRSVSWYQQTPGQGLQFLFEYFSETQRNKGNFPGRFSGRQFSNSRSEMNVSTLELGDSALYLCASSLKPHQEGRSYEQYFGPGTRLTVT.

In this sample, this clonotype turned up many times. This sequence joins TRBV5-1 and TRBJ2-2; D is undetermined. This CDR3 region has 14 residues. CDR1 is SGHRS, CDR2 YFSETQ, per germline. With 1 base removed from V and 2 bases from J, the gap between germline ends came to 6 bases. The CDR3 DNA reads TGCGCCAGCAGCTTGACAGTAAACACCGGGGAGCTGTTTTTT. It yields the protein CASSLTVNTGELFF.